A selection of T cell receptor beta chains follows, all from one sample in a study of CD8 T cells in Susac syndrome. Via MiXCR, TCRdb re-called the immunoSEQ multiplex PCR reads, giving one row per CDR3 protein. The profile shows some 120,000 distinct CDR3 sequences, around 90% of them singletons. Sequencing used CD4+ T cells from PBMCs. Receptors were obtained from a human donor in good health. Both conserved end residues are part of each CDR3. D genes are given only for firm matches. Where a row states a size, it is once, few, many or the class of an expanded clone; other rows omit it.

D gene,clone size,V gene,J gene,CDR3 DNA,CDR3 protein
TRBD1,few,TRBV27,TRBJ2-5,TGTGCCAGCAGTTTTGGTCAGGGGGCAGGAGAGACCCAGTACTTC,CASSFGQGAGETQYF
TRBD2,-,TRBV7-9,TRBJ2-2,TGTGCCAGGGGACTAGCAGCCACCGGGGAGCTGTTTTTT,CARGLAATGELFF
-,-,TRBV30,TRBJ2-5,TGTGCCTGGAGAGTACGAGCGGAGACCCAGTACTTC,CAWRVRAETQYF
-,once,TRBV12-5,TRBJ1-6,TGTGCTAGTGGTAGCCGGGACCCACCGCCCCTCCACTTT,CASGSRDPPPLHF
TRBD1,-,TRBV7-9,TRBJ1-4,TGTGCCAGCAGCTTGGCAACCGGGACAGGATATGAAAAACTGTTTTTT,CASSLATGTGYEKLFF
-,-,TRBV29-1,TRBJ2-7,TGCAGCGTTTACGGGGATTCCTACGAGCAGTACTTC,CSVYGDSYEQYF
-,-,TRBV7-6,TRBJ2-1,TGTGCCAGCAGTTTGGACAGAATTTACAATGAGCAGTTCTTC,CASSLDRIYNEQFF
TRBD2,-,TRBV6-5,TRBJ2-3,TGTGCCAGCAGTTATAACTTCCAGCGGGGACAGTATTTT,CASSYNFQRGQYF
-,few,TRBV5-1,TRBJ1-5,TGCGCCAGCAGCTTGAAGGGGTCCAGGGACGGCAATCAGCCCCAGCATTTT,CASSLKGSRDGNQPQHF
-,-,TRBV13,TRBJ2-3,TGTGCCAGCAGCCGGACCGGGGGGCGGGGAGATACGCAGTATTTT,CASSRTGGRGDTQYF
-,once,TRBV11-3,TRBJ2-5,TGTGCCAGCAGCCCGAGAGTGGGAGAGACCCAGTACTTC,CASSPRVGETQYF
-,-,TRBV11-2,TRBJ2-1,TGTGCCAGCAGCCAACTTCGGAATGAGCAGTTCTTC,CASSQLRNEQFF
-,-,TRBV2,TRBJ1-2,TGTGCCAGCAGTGAAGCGCATTCTACCTTATTCTCTGGCTACACCTTC,CASSEAHSTLFSGYTF
-,-,TRBV3-1,TRBJ1-1,TGTGCCAGCAGCCCCCCGGGACGAAGAAGCACTGAAGCTTTCTTT,CASSPPGRRSTEAFF
-,-,TRBV6-4,TRBJ2-1,TGTGCCAGCCGCCCCAGGGGTAGCGGGATGTCGGACAGGAATGAGCAGTTCTTC,CASRPRGSGMSDRNEQFF
-,-,TRBV28,TRBJ1-5,TGTGCCAGCAGTTTAAGACAGCTCAATCAGCCCCAGCATTTT,CASSLRQLNQPQHF
-,-,TRBV19,TRBJ2-3,TGTGCCAGTGCCTCGCCAGATACGCAGTATTTT,CASASPDTQYF
-,-,TRBV2,TRBJ1-2,TGTGCCAGCAGTGAAGGGCGTAACTATGGCTACACCTTC,CASSEGRNYGYTF
TRBD1,-,TRBV19,TRBJ1-1,TGTGCCAGTTTCCGGGACAGGGGCCCAGAAGCTTTCTTT,CASFRDRGPEAFF
-,-,TRBV28,TRBJ1-2,TGTGCCAGCAGTTCCGCCTTTGGCTACACCTTC,CASSSAFGYTF
-,-,TRBV30,TRBJ2-1,TGTGCCTGGGACCATTACAATGAGCAGTTCTTC,CAWDHYNEQFF
-,-,TRBV20-1,TRBJ1-5,TGCAGTGCTAGCGACCCATTTAGCAATCAGCCCCAGCATTTT,CSASDPFSNQPQHF
TRBD1,-,TRBV29-1,TRBJ1-3,TGCGCGGCGTCAGGGGGTAGAAGATTGTCTGGAAACACCATATATTTT,CAASGGRRLSGNTIYF
-,-,TRBV29-1,TRBJ1-2,TGCAGCGTTGAGATGGGAGGGATTGGCTACACCTTC,CSVEMGGIGYTF
TRBD2,-,TRBV29-1,TRBJ2-1,TGCAGCGTCGCAGGCGGGGGGTTATACAATGAGCAGTTCTTC,CSVAGGGLYNEQFF
TRBD1,-,TRBV7-3,TRBJ1-1,TGTGCCAGCAGCCTTCATACAGGGGGCCGGAGTGAAGCTTTCTTT,CASSLHTGGRSEAFF
-,-,TRBV7-9,TRBJ1-3,TGTGCCAGCAGCTCCACGCGTTCCGGAAACACCATATATTTT,CASSSTRSGNTIYF
TRBD2,-,TRBV27,TRBJ2-1,TGTGCCAGCAGTTTTCGGACTAGCGGGAGACATGGCGATGAGCAGTTCTTC,CASSFRTSGRHGDEQFF
-,-,TRBV29-1,TRBJ1-2,TGCAGCGTTGTGAGGGGGGTCTATGGCTACACCTTC,CSVVRGVYGYTF
TRBD2,-,TRBV11-2,TRBJ2-4,TGTGCCAGCAGCCCAGGGACTAGCGGGAGGCTCCTAGCCAAAAACATTCAGTACTTC,CASSPGTSGRLLAKNIQYF
-,-,TRBV6-5,TRBJ2-7,TGTGCCAGCAGTTCCCCCGGCTCCTACGAGCAGTACTTC,CASSSPGSYEQYF
-,-,TRBV7-3,TRBJ2-1,TGTGCCAGCAGCTTAGAGGGGCAAAATGAGCAGTTCTTC,CASSLEGQNEQFF
-,-,TRBV5-8,TRBJ2-5,TGTGCCAGCACTGCGTACCGGTACTTC,CASTAYRYF
-,-,TRBV29-1,TRBJ1-1,TGCAGCGTTGGAGTGGGGGGTGATGGCGCTGAAGCTTTCTTT,CSVGVGGDGAEAFF
-,-,TRBV5-8,TRBJ2-3,TGTGCCAGCAGCCCACCGCCGGGGACCGGCAACACAGATACGCAGTATTTT,CASSPPPGTGNTDTQYF
TRBD1,-,TRBV29-1,TRBJ1-2,TGCAGCGCCGAGGGACAGGGGGCGTCGGGCTACACCTTC,CSAEGQGASGYTF
-,few,TRBV6-1,TRBJ2-7,TGTGCCAGCAGTGGTGGAGAGAGGGCCCGCTACGAGCAGTACTTC,CASSGGERARYEQYF
-,-,TRBV20-1,TRBJ1-1,TGCAGTGCTAGAGATCGGGGAGATTTAGAGCGCATGAACACTGAAGCTTTCTTT,CSARDRGDLERMNTEAFF
TRBD1,-,TRBV7-8,TRBJ1-3,TGTGCCAGCAGCTTAGTGTTGGGACAGGGGTTAAACACCATATATTTT,CASSLVLGQGLNTIYF
TRBD2,-,TRBV7-2,TRBJ2-4,TGTGCCAGCAGCTTAGGCGGGAGGGCCAAAAACATTCAGTACTTC,CASSLGGRAKNIQYF
-,-,TRBV29-1,TRBJ2-3,TGCAGCTCACAAGACGGCACAGATACGCAGTATTTT,CSSQDGTDTQYF
TRBD2,-,TRBV19,TRBJ2-1,TGTGCCAGTAGTCCTAGCGGGTCCGCCTACAATGAGCAGTTCTTC,CASSPSGSAYNEQFF
TRBD1,-,TRBV19,TRBJ1-5,TGTGCCAGTAGTATCAGGACAGGGGAGGGGAGAGCCCAGCATTTT,CASSIRTGEGRAQHF
-,-,TRBV3-1,TRBJ1-1,TGTGCCAGCAGCCAAGATCGTGGGGTAGCTGAAGCTTTCTTT,CASSQDRGVAEAFF
TRBD2,-,TRBV15,TRBJ2-7,TGTGCCACCAGCGGGGGGGGTGCTTCCTACGAGCAGTACTTC,CATSGGGASYEQYF
-,-,TRBV3-1,TRBJ2-4,TGTGCCAGCAGCCAAGACAGCAGAAACATTCAGTACTTC,CASSQDSRNIQYF
TRBD2,once,TRBV6-5,TRBJ2-3,TGTGCCAGCAGTTACTCGAGGCTCTCTCCTAGCGGACCACGCACAGATACGCAGTATTTT,CASSYSRLSPSGPRTDTQYF